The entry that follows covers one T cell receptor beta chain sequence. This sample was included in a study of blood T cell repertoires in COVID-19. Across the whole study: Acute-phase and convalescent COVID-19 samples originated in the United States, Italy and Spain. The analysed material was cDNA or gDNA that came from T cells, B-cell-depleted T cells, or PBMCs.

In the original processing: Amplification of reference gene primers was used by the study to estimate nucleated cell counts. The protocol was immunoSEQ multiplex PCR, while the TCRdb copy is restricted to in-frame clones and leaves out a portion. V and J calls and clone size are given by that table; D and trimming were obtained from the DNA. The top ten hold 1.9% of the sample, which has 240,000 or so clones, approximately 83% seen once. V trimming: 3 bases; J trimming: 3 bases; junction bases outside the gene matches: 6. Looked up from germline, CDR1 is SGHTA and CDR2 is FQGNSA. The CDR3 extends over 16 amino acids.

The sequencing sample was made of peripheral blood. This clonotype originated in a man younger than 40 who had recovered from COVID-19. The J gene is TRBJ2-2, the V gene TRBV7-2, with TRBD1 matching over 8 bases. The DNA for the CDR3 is TGTGCCAGCAGCTTTTACCAGGGGGCGCACACCGGGGAGCTGTTTTTT. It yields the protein CASSFYQGAHTGELFF.